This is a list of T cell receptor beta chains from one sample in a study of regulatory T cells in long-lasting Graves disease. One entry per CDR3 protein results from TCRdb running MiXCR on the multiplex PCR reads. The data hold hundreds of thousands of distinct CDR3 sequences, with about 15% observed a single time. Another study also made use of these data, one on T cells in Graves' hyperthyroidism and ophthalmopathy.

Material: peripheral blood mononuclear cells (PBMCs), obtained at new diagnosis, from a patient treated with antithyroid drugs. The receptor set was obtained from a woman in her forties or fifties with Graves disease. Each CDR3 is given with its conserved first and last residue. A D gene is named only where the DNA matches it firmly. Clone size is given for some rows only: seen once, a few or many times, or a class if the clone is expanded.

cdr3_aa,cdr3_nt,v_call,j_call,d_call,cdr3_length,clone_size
CASSDRQVRVYGYTF,TGTGCCAGCAGTGACCGTCAAGTCAGAGTCTATGGCTACACCTTC,TRBV2,TRBJ1-2,.,15,.
CASSPSGTGTDTQYF,TGTGCCAGCAGTCCCTCAGGGACAGGGACAGATACGCAGTATTTT,TRBV6-1,TRBJ2-3,TRBD1,15,few
CASSLAKDSYEQYF,TGTGCCAGCAGCTTAGCGAAGGACTCTTACGAGCAGTACTTC,TRBV11-1,TRBJ2-7,.,14,few
CASSSREGYGYTF,TGTGCCAGCAGTTCCAGGGAAGGATATGGCTACACCTTC,TRBV19,TRBJ1-2,.,13,.
CASSLAEAYEQYF,TGTGCCAGCAGTTTAGCAGAAGCTTACGAGCAGTACTTC,TRBV6-5,TRBJ2-7,.,13,.
CASSLVPAPGGYTF,TGTGCCAGCAGCTTAGTACCGGCGCCTGGAGGCTACACCTTC,TRBV7-9,TRBJ1-2,.,14,.
CAGSFNPDRGPIYGYTF,TGTGCCGGCAGTTTTAACCCGGACAGGGGGCCCATCTATGGCTACACCTTC,TRBV12-3/TRBV12-4,TRBJ1-2,TRBD1,17,.
CASAHGGTDTQYF,TGTGCTAGTGCCCACGGGGGCACAGATACGCAGTATTTT,TRBV12-5,TRBJ2-3,.,13,many
CASSYVEMRETQYF,TGTGCCAGCAGTTACGTAGAGATGCGGGAGACCCAGTACTTC,TRBV6-2/TRBV6-3,TRBJ2-5,.,14,many
CSVGGANLQETQYF,TGCAGCGTTGGGGGGGCTAACTTACAAGAGACCCAGTACTTC,TRBV29-1,TRBJ2-5,.,14,few
CASSSAQDTEAFF,TGCGCCAGCAGTTCCGCCCAAGACACTGAAGCTTTCTTT,TRBV5-1,TRBJ1-1,.,13,few
CASSLSPPGSPLHF,TGTGCCAGCAGCCTTAGTCCTCCGGGATCACCCCTCCACTTT,TRBV5-6,TRBJ1-6,.,14,many
CASSEARGFQETQYF,TGTGCCAGCAGTGAAGCGCGAGGGTTCCAAGAGACCCAGTACTTC,TRBV2,TRBJ2-5,.,15,many
CASSEAARGNYGYTF,TGTGCCAGCAGTGAAGCTGCACGGGGGAACTATGGCTACACCTTC,TRBV2,TRBJ1-2,.,15,.
CASSEDFSNQPQHF,TGTGCCAGCAGTGAGGATTTTAGCAATCAGCCCCAGCATTTT,TRBV2,TRBJ1-5,.,14,.
CASSPGSQGIFSPLHF,TGTGCCAGCTCACCAGGAAGCCAGGGAATTTTTTCACCCCTCCACTTT,TRBV18,TRBJ1-6,.,16,few
CASSVSPTATNYGYTF,TGTGCCAGCAGCGTCTCCCCGACGGCAACTAACTATGGCTACACCTTC,TRBV9,TRBJ1-2,.,16,.
CASSPWRGLSNQPQHF,TGTGCCAGCAGTCCGTGGAGGGGGCTGAGCAATCAGCCCCAGCATTTT,TRBV28,TRBJ1-5,TRBD1,16,many
CASRLQGDEAFF,TGTGCCAGCAGACTACAGGGGGATGAAGCTTTCTTT,TRBV2,TRBJ1-1,TRBD1,12,many
CASSPDRRGEQFF,TGCGCCAGCAGCCCGGACCGTAGGGGTGAGCAGTTCTTC,TRBV5-1,TRBJ2-1,.,13,many
CAWSVGQGKTQYF,TGTGCCTGGAGTGTAGGGCAGGGAAAGACCCAGTACTTC,TRBV30,TRBJ2-5,.,13,many
CASSLENERKETQYF,TGTGCCAGCAGCTTAGAAAATGAGAGAAAAGAGACCCAGTACTTC,TRBV11-3,TRBJ2-5,.,15,many
CASSQGNTGGGYEQYF,TGTGCCAGCAGCCAAGGGAATACGGGGGGCGGCTACGAGCAGTACTTC,TRBV3-1,TRBJ2-7,.,16,many
CASNDVPYEQYF,TGTGCCAGCAATGACGTACCCTACGAGCAGTACTTC,TRBV2,TRBJ2-7,.,12,few
CASSLQAGGSSYNEQFF,TGTGCCAGCAGCTTACAGGCCGGGGGGAGCTCCTACAATGAGCAGTTCTTC,TRBV7-9,TRBJ2-1,TRBD2,17,.
CASSPPLTKNSYEQYF,TGTGCCAGCTCACCACCGCTGACAAAGAATTCCTACGAGCAGTACTTC,TRBV18,TRBJ2-7,.,16,many
CASSQTSSMEQYF,TGTGCCAGCAGTCAGACTAGCTCCATGGAGCAGTACTTC,TRBV7-3,TRBJ2-7,TRBD2,13,many
CASTGDEKTQYF,TGTGCCAGCACAGGGGACGAAAAGACCCAGTACTTC,TRBV12-3/TRBV12-4,TRBJ2-5,.,12,.
CASTGQGDSPLHF,TGTGCCAGCACCGGACAGGGTGATTCACCCCTCCACTTT,TRBV6-1,TRBJ1-6,TRBD1,13,many
CASKVAFTGELFF,TGTGCCAGCAAAGTGGCGTTCACCGGGGAGCTGTTTTTT,TRBV12-3/TRBV12-4,TRBJ2-2,.,13,few
CASSRDMGTEAFF,TGTGCCAGCAGCCGGGATATGGGCACTGAAGCTTTCTTT,TRBV7-9,TRBJ1-1,.,13,many
CASSHGGSPQPQHF,TGCGCCAGCAGCCATGGAGGGAGTCCCCAGCCCCAGCATTTT,TRBV4-1,TRBJ1-5,.,14,few
CASSLAGQGEGYTF,TGCGCCAGCAGCTTGGCCGGACAGGGGGAAGGCTACACCTTC,TRBV5-1,TRBJ1-2,TRBD1,14,.
CASSENLNTEAFF,TGTGCCAGCAGCGAGAATTTGAACACTGAAGCTTTCTTT,TRBV13,TRBJ1-1,.,13,.
CASSTTWGETNYGYTF,TGCGCCAGCAGCACCACTTGGGGGGAGACAAACTATGGCTACACCTTC,TRBV5-1,TRBJ1-2,.,16,many
CASRLSLDGYEQYF,TGTGCCAGCAGGCTTTCCCTTGACGGCTACGAGCAGTACTTC,TRBV27,TRBJ2-7,.,14,.
CASSTGPTYEQYF,TGTGCCAGCAGTACGGGCCCTACCTACGAGCAGTACTTC,TRBV28,TRBJ2-7,.,13,many
CASSEQLFSYEQYF,TGCGCCAGCAGCGAGCAGCTGTTCTCCTACGAGCAGTACTTC,TRBV5-1,TRBJ2-7,.,14,many
CAWIPRVYTEAFF,TGTGCCTGGATCCCGCGGGTATACACTGAAGCTTTCTTT,TRBV30,TRBJ1-1,.,13,many
CASSRRGLAGLTDTQYF,TGTGCCAGCAGCAGAAGGGGACTAGCGGGGCTCACAGATACGCAGTATTTT,TRBV5-5,TRBJ2-3,TRBD2,17,.
CASSELPGTGELFF,TGTGCCAGCAGTGAACTCCCAGGGACCGGGGAGCTGTTTTTT,TRBV6-1,TRBJ2-2,.,14,.
CASSYSVGSSSYNSPLHF,TGTGCCAGCAGTTACTCGGTTGGATCTAGCTCCTATAATTCACCCCTCCACTTT,TRBV6-2/TRBV6-3,TRBJ1-6,.,18,.
CASSLAHRNTEAFF,TGTGCCAGCAGCTTAGCCCACAGGAACACTGAAGCTTTCTTT,TRBV7-6,TRBJ1-1,.,14,.
CAIKAGTGNEQFF,TGTGCCATCAAGGCCGGGACTGGAAATGAGCAGTTCTTC,TRBV2,TRBJ2-1,.,13,.
CASSVYRDTRTGANVLTF,TGTGCCAGCAGCGTATACCGGGACACTCGTACAGGGGCCAACGTCCTGACTTTC,TRBV7-9,TRBJ2-6,.,18,.
CAVRWGELFF,TGTGCCGTGAGGTGGGGGGAGCTGTTTTTT,TRBV6-1,TRBJ2-2,.,10,few
CASARVQETQYF,TGTGCCAGCGCCCGGGTCCAAGAGACCCAGTACTTC,TRBV2,TRBJ2-5,.,12,.
CAGGVPSYEQYF,TGTGCCGGCGGGGTGCCATCCTACGAGCAGTACTTC,TRBV2,TRBJ2-7,.,12,many
CASSLTDRDGELFF,TGTGCCAGCAGCCTAACGGACAGGGACGGGGAGCTGTTTTTT,TRBV28,TRBJ2-2,TRBD1,14,many
CASSPRGGLTKNIQYF,TGTGCCAGCAGTCCTCGGGGGGGATTAACCAAAAACATTCAGTACTTC,TRBV12-3/TRBV12-4,TRBJ2-4,TRBD2,16,few